This paragraph reports one TCR beta chain. This same CDR3 is encoded by further DNA sequences in the sample. Original processing methods: Reference gene primers were amplified, and this amplification served to estimate nucleated cell counts. TCRdb's table, derived via immunoSEQ multiplex PCR, lists solely in-frame clones and lacks some. The DNA was the basis for D and trimming; V, J and clone size are from that table. The sample includes about 300,000 clones, just under 90% of them seen just once. This record belongs to a study of blood T cell repertoires in COVID-19. The wider study: The analysed material was cDNA or gDNA that came from T cells, B-cell-depleted T cells, or PBMCs.

With 3 bases removed from V and 6 bases from J, the gap between germline ends came to 9 bases. The CDR3 is made up of 12 amino acids. The Seattle patients joined while their infection was active and were tracked longitudinally afterward. The sequence was collected from a woman in her twenties or thirties with COVID-19, enrolled during active disease. The specimen was peripheral blood. The rearrangement joins TRBV12-3 or TRBV12-4 to TRBJ2-7; TRBD1 might be the D (6 bases). The CDR3 coding sequence is TGTGCCAGCAGTTTTACAGGGCCCGAGCAGTACTTC. Residues: CASSFTGPEQYF.